Listed below are T cell receptor beta chains from one sample, sequenced in a study of identical twins. Each CDR3 protein gets one entry after TCRdb re-called the 5' RACE reads with MiXCR. The repertoire has approximately 500,000 distinct CDR3 sequences, less than 25% of them found once; the top ten carry around 3%. The sample also formed part of further work on T cells expressing NK-cell markers.

Source material: CD4+ T cells sorted from blood. These receptors were obtained from a woman aged 18-35 years in good health. Each CDR3 is given with its conserved first and last residue. D genes are given only for firm matches. Clone size is shown for a subset of rows, as once, few, many or a class of expanded clone.

V,J,D,length,size,DNA,CDR3
TRBV5-1,TRBJ2-7,TRBD2,16,few,TGCGCCAGCAGCTTGGGACTAGCGGGGAGTAGGTACGAGCAGTACTTC,CASSLGLAGSRYEQYF
TRBV20-1,TRBJ2-3,TRBD1,16,few,TGCAGTGCTGATACTTCCGGGACAGGGGACGTCGATACGCAGTATTTT,CSADTSGTGDVDTQYF
TRBV20-1,TRBJ1-3,.,14,few,TGCAGTGCTAGAGGTCGAGGGTCTGGAAACACCATATATTTT,CSARGRGSGNTIYF
TRBV29-1,TRBJ2-1,TRBD2,13,.,TGCAGCGGGGAGCGGGGGCAATACAATGAGCAGTTCTTC,CSGERGQYNEQFF
TRBV5-6,TRBJ2-1,TRBD2,16,.,TGTGCCAGCAGCCCTGCAGCGGGAGGGAGATACAATGAGCAGTTCTTC,CASSPAAGGRYNEQFF
TRBV7-2,TRBJ2-5,TRBD2,14,once,TGTGCCAGCAGCGACCGACTAGCGACGGAGACCCAGTACTTC,CASSDRLATETQYF
TRBV27,TRBJ2-1,.,20,.,TGTGCCAGCAGCCCTCTCCTTACTGGGCGGGGACGGGGATCCTACAATGAGCAGTTCTTC,CASSPLLTGRGRGSYNEQFF
TRBV19,TRBJ1-3,.,15,few,TGTGCCAGTAGCCGCGGACGGATAATCGGAAACACCATATATTTT,CASSRGRIIGNTIYF
TRBV9,TRBJ1-1,TRBD1,15,.,TGTGCCAGCAGCGTAGGGGGACAGGGGGGGACTGAAGCTTTCTTT,CASSVGGQGGTEAFF
TRBV2,TRBJ2-3,.,11,.,TGTGCCACAGCGGTGACAGATACGCAGTATTTT,CATAVTDTQYF
TRBV12-3/TRBV12-4,TRBJ2-1,.,14,few,TGTGCCACCTCGCGATCCTTCCCCTACAATGAGCAGTTCTTC,CATSRSFPYNEQFF
TRBV5-1,TRBJ1-5,TRBD1,17,few,TGCGCCAGCAGCTTGGAAAGGGGGCGGGATAGCAATCAGCCCCAGCATTTT,CASSLERGRDSNQPQHF
TRBV20-1,TRBJ2-1,TRBD2,16,.,TGCAGTGCTAGGGATTCGACTAGCGGGAAATTGCGTGAGCAGTTCTTC,CSARDSTSGKLREQFF
TRBV7-9,TRBJ2-7,.,16,.,TGTGCCAGCAGCCCCATCCCTGGCAGGGAGCGATACGAGCAGTACTTC,CASSPIPGRERYEQYF
TRBV18,TRBJ2-7,TRBD2,15,once,TGTGCCAGCTCACCAGGGACTAGCGGGAGGGAAGAGCAGTACTTC,CASSPGTSGREEQYF